The 16 T cell receptor beta chains presented below share a single source sample, sequenced in a study of blood T cell repertoires in COVID-19. Generated by immunoSEQ multiplex PCR, the TCRdb table keeps only in-frame clones and is missing some. The sample lists 200,000 to 250,000 clones, more than 75% occurring once. Sequencing was done on a sample of PBMCs or T cells enriched from blood (not recorded which). The receptors come from a man between 35 and 55 years old who had recovered from COVID-19.

This chain links TRBV28 with TRBJ1-5; D might be TRBD1 (5 bases). The germline V gene encodes CDR1 MDHEN and CDR2 SYDVKM. The CDR3 has 13 amino acids. Deletions cut 10 bases from V and 2 bases from J, with 12 bases between. The CDR3 is CATDTGGNQPQHF. The CDR3 DNA reads as TGTGCCACCGACACGGGGGGCAATCAGCCCCAGCATTTT.

This chain's CDR3 is CASGGELDTEAFF. The CDR3 DNA reads TGTGCCAGCGGCGGGGAATTGGACACTGAAGCTTTCTTT. V is TRBV5-4 and J is TRBJ1-1; D is undetermined. CDR1 and CDR2 from the germline V gene are SGHNT and YYREEE (reference sequence). V was trimmed by 7 bases and J by 3 bases, leaving 13 bases between them. The CDR3 extends over 13 amino acids.

The chain joins TRBV28 to TRBJ2-3; tentatively, D is TRBD1 (6 bases). Trimming removed 2 bases at V and 12 bases at J, with 9 bases between. Germline assignment: CDR1 MDHEN and CDR2 SYDVKM. There are 11 residues in the CDR3. The DNA of the CDR3 is TGTGCCAGCAGTTTAAGACAGGATCAGTATTTT. Its protein product is CASSLRQDQYF.

This sequence joins TRBV28 and TRBJ1-6, with 10 bases aligning to TRBD1. The germline gives CDR1 MDHEN, CDR2 SYDVKM. The CDR3 extends over 18 amino acids. V lost 5 bases and J lost 7; bases outside the gene matches: 14. CDR3 DNA sequence: TGTGCCAGCAGTCTCGCGGGACAGGGGTTTTCTTTGAATTCACCCCTCCACTTT. Its protein product is CASSLAGQGFSLNSPLHF.

This clone was seen only a few times. The rearrangement links TRBV7-2 to TRBJ1-2; 7 bases line up with TRBD1. Germline values: CDR1 SGHTA, CDR2 FQGNSA. The V and J ends lost 5 bases and 7 bases, in that order; junction bases with no gene match: 10. The CDR3 contains 14 residues. CDR3 coding DNA: TGTGCCAGCAGCGCTCCAGGGGGATTTTCTGGCTACACCTTC. Its translation is CASSAPGGFSGYTF.

The gene calls are TRBV25-1 and TRBJ1-1; a weak D match, TRBD1 (6 bases). V was trimmed by 3 bases and J by 6 bases, leaving 17 bases between them. CDR1 and CDR2 from the germline V gene are MGHDK and SYGVNS. This CDR3 contains 15 residues. The CDR3 sequence: CASSDSQGRVSEAFF. The CDR3 DNA follows: TGTGCCAGCAGTGACTCACAGGGAAGAGTGTCTGAAGCTTTCTTT.

The chain combines TRBV15 with TRBJ1-4; possible D gene TRBD1, 6 bases. V was pared by 0 bases and J by 7 bases, with 9 bases between. The CDR3 extends over 14 amino acids. In germline, CDR1 is LNHNV, CDR2 YYDKDF (reference sequence). CDR3 DNA sequence: TGTGCCACCAGCAGAGATAGGGGGTTTGAAAAACTGTTTTTT. This sequence encodes CATSRDRGFEKLFF.

The chain has TRBV5-1 and TRBJ2-3; the match to TRBD2 covers 8 bases. There are 13 residues in the CDR3. The V gene end was trimmed by 5 bases and the J gene end by 3 bases; junction bases not matched to a gene: 2. CDR1 SGHRS and CDR2 YFSETQ come from the germline V gene. The CDR3 DNA is TGCGCCAGCAGTAGCGGGGCAACAGATACGCAGTATTTT. Protein: CASSSGATDTQYF.

J is TRBJ1-6 and V is TRBV3-1 (or the pseudogene TRBV3-2); 7 bases line up with TRBD1. CDR1 is LGHDT and CDR2 is YNNKEL in the germline V gene (reference sequence). CDR3 size: 14 residues. V dropped 1 base and J dropped 9; count of bases not matched to a gene: 3. CDR3 amino acids: CASSQGQGGSPLHF. In DNA, the CDR3 is TGTGCCAGCAGCCAAGGACAGGGAGGTTCACCCCTCCACTTT.

This sequence joins TRBV2 and TRBJ2-1; 8 bases map to TRBD1. This CDR3 comprises 15 residues. With 6 bases clipped from V and 3 bases from J, the junction kept 7 bases outside the gene matches. CDR1 SNHLY and CDR2 FYNNEI come from the germline V gene. The CDR3 spells CASSVTGAGYNEQFF. The DNA for the CDR3 is TGTGCCAGCAGCGTGACAGGGGCTGGCTACAATGAGCAGTTCTTC.

The chain joins TRBV2 to TRBJ1-3; no firm D call. Between the trimmed V and J ends, which lost 5 bases and 0 bases, there was a span of 8 bases. This CDR3 has 14 residues. Germline assignment: CDR1 SNHLY and CDR2 FYNNEI. CDR3 nucleotide sequence: TGTGCCAGCAGTCGAGAGTACTCTGGAAACACCATATATTTT. Its translation is CASSREYSGNTIYF.

The V call is TRBV7-2, the J call TRBJ2-7, with D unclear. Per the germline V gene, CDR1 is SGHTA and CDR2 is FQGNSA. V lost 5 bases to trimming and J lost 0 bases, with 11 bases between them. The CDR3 extends over 14 amino acids. CDR3 region: CASSQTQSSYEQYF. The CDR3 bases are TGTGCCAGCAGCCAGACTCAGAGCTCCTACGAGCAGTACTTC.

The CDR3 bases are TGTGCCAGCAGCCTGGGACAGGGGGAGGGGACCCAGTACTTC. Residues: CASSLGQGEGTQYF. The chain recombines TRBV5-4 with TRBJ2-5; TRBD1 agrees at 11 bases. The germline V gene has CDR1 SGHNT and CDR2 YYREEE (reference sequence). After removal of 4 bases from V and 7 bases from J, the junction contained 6 bases not matched to a gene. The CDR3 is 14 amino acids.

The chain has TRBV6-5 and TRBJ2-7, with 8 nucleotides matching TRBD2. CDR1 is MNHEY, CDR2 SVGAGI, per germline. The V gene end was trimmed by 8 bases and the J gene end by 5 bases; junction bases not matched to a gene: 14. The CDR3 spans 15 residues. CDR3 protein: CASGRSSGGRHEQYF. The CDR3 DNA is TGTGCCAGCGGCCGTTCAAGCGGGGGCCGCCACGAGCAGTACTTC.

This chain links TRBV5-1 with TRBJ2-5; perhaps TRBD2 as D (5 bases). Germline values: CDR1 SGHRS, CDR2 YFSETQ. CDR3 length: 13 amino acids. V lost 4 bases, J lost 4 bases, and 11 bases lay in between. The CDR3 here is CASSPNEGETQYF. DNA of the CDR3: TGCGCCAGCAGCCCCAACGAGGGAGAGACCCAGTACTTC.

This clone was observed once. The chain carries TRBV6-5 and TRBJ2-5; the match to TRBD2 covers 8 bases. The CDR3 length is 14 residues. Germline V gene sequence: CDR1 MNHEY, CDR2 SVGAGI. J was trimmed by 1 base and V by 6 bases; bases with no gene match: 4. CDR3 sequence (DNA): TGTGCCAGCAGCTTGACTAGCGCCCAAGAGACCCAGTACTTC. Its translation: CASSLTSAQETQYF.